The 12 T cell receptor beta chains listed next were all sequenced from one sample in a study of OX40 agonist ivuxolimab in advanced cancers. TCRdb's copy holds only in-frame clones and misses some; the assay was immunoSEQ multiplex PCR. The sample yields some 68,000 clones, 75% to 90% seen once. This specimen was CD4+ or CD8+ T cells sorted from blood, taken in a trial of the OX40 agonist ivuxolimab. Receptors were obtained from an adult with an advanced solid tumor such as melanoma, head and neck, liver or kidney cancer.

The table lists this clone with a count of one. The chain links TRBV4-2 to TRBJ1-2; D call uncertain. Germline lookup yields CDR1 LGHNA and CDR2 YNFKEQ. The CDR3 length is 16 residues. V gave up 0 bases and J gave up 4 bases, with 15 bases separating them. The CDR3 region has the DNA TGTGCCAGCAGCCAAGATCCGGAGGGTTCGGGCTATGGCTACACCTTC. Encoded protein: CASSQDPEGSGYGYTF.

This chain uses TRBV18 with TRBJ2-2; TRBD2 matches 7 bases. Losses at the gene ends were 0 bases for V and 8 bases for J; bases not matched to a gene: 12. Germline CDR1 and CDR2: KGHSH and LQKENI. The CDR3 has 17 amino acids. This CDR3 is CASSPPSSGIRTGELFF. The CDR3, as DNA: TGTGCCAGCTCACCACCGTCTAGCGGTATAAGAACGGGGGAGCTGTTTTTT. Full variable domain (rest looked up from reference TRBV18 and TRBJ2-2): NAGVMQNPRHLVRRRGQEARLRCSPMKGHSHVYWYRQLPEEGLKFMVYLQKENIIDESGMPKERFSAEFPKEGPSILRIQQVVRGDSAAYFCASSPPSSGIRTGELFFGEGSRLTVL.

The chain carries TRBV5-4 and TRBJ2-3; D is uncertain. The CDR3 length is 14 residues. Between the trimmed V and J ends, which lost 4 bases and 7 bases, there was a span of 16 bases. Germline V gives CDR1 SGHNT, CDR2 YYREEE (reference sequence). CDR3 nucleotides: TGTGCCAGCAGCCAACGCCCGCCCGGAAATACGCAGTATTTT. Translating it yields CASSQRPPGNTQYF.

The chain joins TRBV19 to TRBJ2-7; the D is unclear. CDR3 length: 13 residues. The V end lost 5 bases, the J end lost 3 bases, and 11 bases lay between the germline ends. Germline V lookup: CDR1 LNHDA, CDR2 SQIVND (reference sequence). DNA for the CDR3: TGTGCCAGTAGTCCTGGACGGGTCTACGAGCAGTACTTC. Its protein product is CASSPGRVYEQYF.

This sequence joins TRBV4-3 and TRBJ2-5; TRBD2 matches 14 bases. The CDR3 loop spans 18 amino acids. V shed 0 bases and J 3 bases; nucleotides not matched to a gene: 6. Germline V gives CDR1 LGHNA, CDR2 YSLEER. CDR3 nucleotide sequence: TGCGCCAGCAGCCAAGATCGACCGGGACTAGCGGGGGAAGAGACCCAGTACTTC. As protein: CASSQDRPGLAGEETQYF.

The genes are TRBV7-2 and TRBJ1-5, with D tentatively TRBD1 (5 bases). Germline CDR1 is SGHTA and CDR2 is FQGNSA. The V end was cut by 5 bases, the J end by 4 bases, with 15 bases between. The CDR3 sequence is 15 residues long. The CDR3 bases are TGTGCCAGCAGCCTAGGACACGGAGGGAATCAGCCCCAGCATTTT. It is translated as CASSLGHGGNQPQHF.

The chain recombines TRBV16 with TRBJ2-7; TRBD1 might be the D (6 bases). V was trimmed by 3 bases and J by 3 bases, leaving 6 bases between them. The CDR3 consists of 12 residues. Germline lookup yields CDR1 KGHSY and CDR2 FQNENV. The CDR3 DNA follows: TGTGCCAGCAGCCAGACAGGCTACGAGCAGTACTTC. Translation gives CASSQTGYEQYF. Complete variable domain (other parts from reference TRBV16 and TRBJ2-7): GEEVAQTPKHLVRGEGQKAKLYCAPIKGHSYVFWYQQVLKNEFKFLISFQNENVFDETGMPKERFSAKCLPNSPCSLEIQATKLEDSAVYFCASSQTGYEQYFGPGTRLTVT.

The chain joins TRBV14 to TRBJ2-1, with 11 bases identical to TRBD2. This CDR3 contains 16 residues. Per the germline V gene, CDR1 is SGHDN and CDR2 is FVKESK. With 4 bases clipped from V and 4 bases from J, the junction kept 6 bases outside the gene matches. CDR3 bases: TGTGCCAGCAGCCCGAGACTAGCGGGAAGATACAATGAGCAGTTCTTC. Translation: CASSPRLAGRYNEQFF.

The chain couples TRBV27 to TRBJ2-5; 7 bases line up with TRBD2. The DNA end lines up better with TRBJ2-7; the J call may be wrong. The CDR3 has 16 amino acids. Per the germline V gene, CDR1 is MNHEY and CDR2 is SMNVEV (reference sequence). CDR3 amino acids: CASSFRGGGSRYEQYF. The CDR3 DNA reads as TGTGCCAGCAGTTTCCGTGGCGGCGGGAGTAGGTACGAGCAGTACTTC.

This rearrangement joins TRBV7-9 to TRBJ2-1; D might be TRBD2 (5 bases). CDR1 and CDR2 from the germline V gene are SEHNR and FQNEAQ (reference sequence). The CDR3 loop spans 14 amino acids. V shed 2 bases and J shed 3 bases, with 8 bases lying between them. The CDR3 protein is CASSLTGNYNEQFF. In DNA, the CDR3 is TGTGCCAGCAGCTTAACCGGGAACTACAATGAGCAGTTCTTC.

This clone was observed once. The V and J genes are TRBV5-1 and TRBJ2-3; a possible D gene is TRBD1 (7 bases). The length of the CDR3 is 15 residues. V shed 0 bases and J shed 6 bases, with 14 bases lying between them. Germline V lookup: CDR1 SGHRS, CDR2 YFSETQ. CDR3 residues: CASSLVTGTDDTQYF. The CDR3 DNA reads as TGCGCCAGCAGCTTGGTGACAGGGACTGACGATACGCAGTATTTT. Full variable domain (rest looked up from reference TRBV5-1 and TRBJ2-3): KAGVTQTPRYLIKTRGQQVTLSCSPISGHRSVSWYQQTPGQGLQFLFEYFSETQRNKGNFPGRFSGRQFSNSRSEMNVSTLELGDSALYLCASSLVTGTDDTQYFGPGTRLTVL.

CDR3 DNA sequence: TGTGCCAGCAGTGGGCGGATTAACACCGGGGAGCTGTTTTTT. The encoded protein is CASSGRINTGELFF. This chain connects TRBV2 to TRBJ2-2; D is ambiguous. Trimming shortened V by 4 bases and J by 2 bases, and 8 bases separated the two germline ends. The CDR3 has 14 residues. Germline V gives CDR1 SNHLY, CDR2 FYNNEI.